These 20 T cell receptor beta chains were sequenced from one sample in a study of T cells in Graves' hyperthyroidism and ophthalmopathy. Researchers amplified the TCR beta CDR3 regions from RNA transcripts. In the first-round RT-PCR of the TCR CDR3, the HTBI primer set was used. TCRdb called the multiplex PCR reads again in MiXCR, with one record for every CDR3 protein. The table has roughly 290,000 distinct CDR3 sequences, roughly an eighth seen once. The specimen sequenced was blood. The receptors derive from a woman aged 35 to 49 with Graves' hyperthyroidism.

The chain carries TRBV7-9 and TRBJ1-4, with 10 bases aligning to TRBD1. The CDR3 is made up of 15 amino acids. Germline V gene data show CDR1 as SEHNR and CDR2 as FQNEAQ (reference sequence). The V and J ends lost 4 bases and 7 bases, in that order; junction bases with no gene match: 6. The CDR3: CASSSPRDRGEKLFF. CDR3 coding DNA: TGTGCCAGCAGCTCCCCCCGGGACAGGGGTGAAAAACTGTTTTTT.

The chain uses TRBV19 and TRBJ2-1; 8 nucleotides agree with TRBD1. The CDR3 length is 19 residues. Germline values: CDR1 LNHDA, CDR2 SQIVND (reference sequence). V gave up 0 bases and J gave up 5 bases; unmatched junction bases: 15. CDR3 DNA: TGTGCCAGTAGTATAGATGGCCAGGGGGCGAATTGGTGGGACAATGAGCAGTTCTTC. Its translation is CASSIDGQGANWWDNEQFF.

This clonotype was found many times. In DNA, the CDR3 is TGCAGTGCGAAGGATGGGGTCCTCCCCGAGCAGTACTTC. It specifies CSAKDGVLPEQYF. V gene TRBV20-1 combines with J gene TRBJ2-7; D not resolved. V was clipped by 6 bases and J by 6 bases, with 18 bases between them. This CDR3 is 13 amino acids long. Germline assignment: CDR1 DFQATT and CDR2 SNEGSKA (reference sequence).

This clonotype was found many times. The V and J genes are TRBV11-1 and TRBJ1-1, with 7 bases fitting TRBD1. Germline values: CDR1 SGHAT, CDR2 FQDESV (reference sequence). Trimming took 5 bases from V and 11 from J; bases not matched to a gene: 20. The CDR3 sequence is 16 residues long. Here the CDR3 DNA reads TGTGCCAGCAGCAACCCTTTCCAAGGGGGCGCCAGTGGTGCTTTCTTT. Protein: CASSNPFQGGASGAFF.

This clonotype was found a few times. This chain uses TRBV2 with TRBJ2-7; 8 bases are shared with TRBD2. The CDR3 has 14 residues. The V gene's germline CDR1 is SNHLY and CDR2 FYNNEI. Unmatched junction bases numbered 4, after V lost 4 bases and J lost 2 bases. The CDR3: CASSVIAGTYEQYF. For the CDR3, the DNA is TGTGCCAGCAGTGTTATAGCGGGGACCTACGAGCAGTACTTC.

This clonotype appeared many times. This sequence joins TRBV28 and TRBJ2-1; 9 nucleotides agree with TRBD2. CDR1 and CDR2 from the germline V gene are MDHEN and SYDVKM. This CDR3 contains 15 residues. After removal of 9 bases from V and 4 bases from J, the junction contained 10 bases not matched to a gene. DNA of the CDR3: TGTGCCAGTCCTCAAAGCGGGAGGAATTACAATGAGCAGTTCTTC. The encoded protein is CASPQSGRNYNEQFF.

This clonotype was seen many times. This chain joins TRBV10-3 and TRBJ2-7, with a tentative D call TRBD1 (6 bases). CDR3 length equals 14 residues. Germline V lookup: CDR1 ENHRY, CDR2 SYGVKD. Trimming removed 6 bases from V and 3 bases from J, with 15 bases in between. The CDR3 sequence: CAIRSTGDSYEQYF. Written as DNA, the CDR3 is TGTGCCATCAGGTCGACAGGAGATAGCTACGAGCAGTACTTC.

In the case of this clonotype: This clone may be a read error of a much larger clone one base away. This chain links TRBV20-1 with TRBJ2-5; maybe TRBD2 (6 bases). The CDR3 is 11 residues long. Per the germline V gene, CDR1 is DFQATT and CDR2 is SNEGSKA (reference sequence). DNA of the CDR3: TGCAGTGTGGGGAGGCGAGAGCCCCAGTACTTC. It encodes CSVGRREPQYF.

This clonotype was detected many times. This sequence joins TRBV2 and TRBJ1-5; 11 bases fit TRBD1. This CDR3 has 14 residues. The junction had 3 bases not matched to a gene; V was cut back by 5 bases and J by 6 bases. Germline V gene lookup returns CDR1 SNHLY and CDR2 FYNNEI. CDR3 DNA sequence: TGTGCCAGCAGTAGGACAGGGGGCTCTCAGCCCCAGCATTTT. It encodes CASSRTGGSQPQHF.

Only a few counts were recorded for this clonotype. The J gene is TRBJ2-2, the V gene TRBV5-1; D gene ambiguous. The CDR3 runs 16 residues. The germline CDR1 and CDR2 sequences are SGHRS and YFSETQ. Trimming cost V 0 bases and J 1 base, with 10 bases left between them. The chain's CDR3 is CASSLDPSGNTGELFF. As DNA, the CDR3 is TGCGCCAGCAGCTTGGATCCATCCGGGAACACCGGGGAGCTGTTTTTT.

This clonotype has more than one count but fewer than ten. The V gene is TRBV5-6, the J gene TRBJ2-7, with D possibly being TRBD2 (8 bases). The V end was cut by 2 bases, the J end by 3 bases, with 33 bases between. Germline V lookup: CDR1 SGHDT, CDR2 YYEEEE. The CDR3 loop spans 21 amino acids. CDR3 in amino acids: CASSLGEGAPLEWRGVYEQYF. As DNA, the CDR3 is TGTGCCAGCAGCTTAGGTGAGGGGGCACCACTAGAATGGCGGGGGGTCTACGAGCAGTACTTC.

This clonotype was found many times. This rearrangement joins TRBV2 to TRBJ1-1; perhaps TRBD1 as D (6 bases). In germline, CDR1 is SNHLY, CDR2 FYNNEI. V was pared by 8 bases and J by 0 bases, with 10 bases between. There are 13 residues in the CDR3. CDR3 residues: CASQGQMNTEAFF. Written as DNA, the CDR3 is TGTGCCAGCCAAGGACAGATGAACACTGAAGCTTTCTTT.

This clonotype showed up many times. The chain employs TRBV28 and TRBJ2-5, with 7 nucleotides matching TRBD2. CDR1 and CDR2 from the germline V gene are MDHEN and SYDVKM. V shed 6 bases and J 5 bases; nucleotides not matched to a gene: 6. The CDR3 totals 13 residues. The CDR3 coding sequence is TGTGCCAGCAGCCCCGGGGGGAGGGAGACCCAGTACTTC. This encodes CASSPGGRETQYF.

The chain joins TRBV12-3 or TRBV12-4 to TRBJ1-1; the D gene is possibly TRBD1 (6 bases). V lost 7 bases and J 1 base, leaving 16 bases between the germline ends. The CDR3 runs 15 residues. CDR3 nucleotides: TGTGCCAGCAATCCTTGGGGGGCGGGGAACACTGAAGCTTTCTTT. Encoded protein: CASNPWGAGNTEAFF.

This sequence joins TRBV3-1 and TRBJ2-3; TRBD2 matches 8 bases. Germline V CDR1 and CDR2: LGHDT, YNNKEL (reference sequence). J gave up 4 bases and V 0 bases, and 15 bases lay outside the gene matches. The CDR3 has 19 residues. CDR3 bases: TGTGCCAGCAGCCAAGACCCCCTGATGGGCGGGAGGAACGCAGATACGCAGTATTTT. Translating gives CASSQDPLMGGRNADTQYF.

This clonotype was counted many times. This chain uses TRBV5-5 with TRBJ1-4; no clear D gene. The length of the CDR3 is 11 residues. In germline, CDR1 is SGHKS, CDR2 YYEKEE (reference sequence). V was shortened by 0 bases and J by 8 bases, with 2 bases between the two germline ends. For the CDR3, the DNA is TGTGCCAGCAGCTTGGTCGAAAAACTGTTTTTT. As protein: CASSLVEKLFF.

The genes are TRBV10-3 and TRBJ2-3; no clear D. This CDR3 is 13 amino acids long. The germline CDR1 and CDR2 sequences are ENHRY and SYGVKD. The V and J ends lost 6 bases and 8 bases respectively, with 15 bases between them. This chain's CDR3 is CAISELRTSTQYF. The CDR3 coding sequence is TGTGCCATCAGCGAACTTCGAACCTCTACGCAGTATTTT.

J is TRBJ1-6 and V is TRBV7-2; D is possibly TRBD1 (6 bases). Trimming took off 5 bases at V and 0 bases at J, with 17 bases between the two ends. From germline, CDR1 is SGHTA and CDR2 FQGNSA. This CDR3 comprises 18 residues. The DNA of the CDR3 is TGTGCCAGCAGCCATCGGGGGGCCCTGAGCTCCTATAATTCACCCCTCCACTTT. Translated, it gives CASSHRGALSSYNSPLHF.

This clonotype was seen repeatedly, ten times or more. The chain uses TRBV7-8 and TRBJ1-2; D uncertain. Looked up from germline, CDR1 is SGHVS and CDR2 is FQNEAQ. The CDR3 covers 14 residues. V lost 1 base and J 2 bases, leaving 8 bases between the germline ends. CDR3: CASSLEGRNYGYTF. The CDR3 DNA reads TGTGCCAGCAGCTTAGAAGGGAGGAACTATGGCTACACCTTC. Filled out from reference TRBV7-8 and TRBJ1-2, the complete variable domain reads GAGVSQSPRYKVAKRGQDVALRCDPISGHVSLFWYQQALGQGPEFLTYFQNEAQLDKSGLPSDRFFAERPEGSVSTLKIQRTQQEDSAVYLCASSLEGRNYGYTFGSGTRLTVV.

This clonotype showed up just once. The rearrangement uses TRBV12-3 or TRBV12-4 and TRBJ2-1; TRBD2 agrees at 11 bases. V lost 6 bases and J lost 0; bases outside the gene matches: 7. This CDR3 has 17 residues. CDR3 sequence: CASSSTSGTGSYNEQFF. As DNA, the CDR3 is TGTGCCAGCAGCTCGACTAGCGGGACCGGCTCCTACAATGAGCAGTTCTTC.